This T cell receptor beta chain comes out of a study of blood T cell repertoires in COVID-19. Study-wide background: From T cells, B-cell-depleted T cells, or PBMCs came the material, which was cDNA or gDNA.

V shed 4 bases, J shed 4 bases, and the junction held 7 bases outside the gene matches. Germline CDR1 KGHDR, CDR2 SFDVKD. The CDR3 extends over 16 amino acids. Data came from immunoSEQ multiplex PCR; TCRdb stores just in-frame clones and leaves some out. The sample contains about 100,000 clones, 90% to 95% of which appear only once. Sequenced input: peripheral blood. The rearrangement joins TRBV24-1 to TRBJ1-5, with TRBD1 matching 9 bases. The clonotype originates from a man in his forties or fifties with active COVID-19. As DNA, the CDR3 is TGTGCCACCAGTGACCCGGGACAGGGATGGAATCAGCCCCAGCATTTT. This gives the protein CATSDPGQGWNQPQHF.